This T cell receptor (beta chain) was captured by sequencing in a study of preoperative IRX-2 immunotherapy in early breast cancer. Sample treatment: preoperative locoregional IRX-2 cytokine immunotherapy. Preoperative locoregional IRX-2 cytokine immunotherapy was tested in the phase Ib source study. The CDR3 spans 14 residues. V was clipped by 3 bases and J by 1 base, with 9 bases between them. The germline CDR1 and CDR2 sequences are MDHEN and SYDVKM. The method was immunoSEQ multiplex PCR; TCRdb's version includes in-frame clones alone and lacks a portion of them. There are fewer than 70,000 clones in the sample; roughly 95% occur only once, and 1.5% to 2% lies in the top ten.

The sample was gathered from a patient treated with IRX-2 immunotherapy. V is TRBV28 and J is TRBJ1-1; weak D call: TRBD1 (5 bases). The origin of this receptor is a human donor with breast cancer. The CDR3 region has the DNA TGTGCCAGCAGTTTGGTAGGGACGAACACTGAAGCTTTCTTT. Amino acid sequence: CASSLVGTNTEAFF.